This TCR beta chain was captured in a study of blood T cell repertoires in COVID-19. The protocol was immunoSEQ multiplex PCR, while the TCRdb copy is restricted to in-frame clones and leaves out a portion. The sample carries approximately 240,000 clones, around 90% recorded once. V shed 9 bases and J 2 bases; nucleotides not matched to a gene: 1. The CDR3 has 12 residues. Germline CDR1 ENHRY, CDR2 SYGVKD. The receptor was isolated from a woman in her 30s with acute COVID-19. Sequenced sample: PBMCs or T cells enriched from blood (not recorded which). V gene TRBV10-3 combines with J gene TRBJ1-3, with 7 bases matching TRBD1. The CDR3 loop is CAIQGTGNTIYF. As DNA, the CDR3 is TGTGCCATACAGGGGACTGGAAACACCATATATTTT.